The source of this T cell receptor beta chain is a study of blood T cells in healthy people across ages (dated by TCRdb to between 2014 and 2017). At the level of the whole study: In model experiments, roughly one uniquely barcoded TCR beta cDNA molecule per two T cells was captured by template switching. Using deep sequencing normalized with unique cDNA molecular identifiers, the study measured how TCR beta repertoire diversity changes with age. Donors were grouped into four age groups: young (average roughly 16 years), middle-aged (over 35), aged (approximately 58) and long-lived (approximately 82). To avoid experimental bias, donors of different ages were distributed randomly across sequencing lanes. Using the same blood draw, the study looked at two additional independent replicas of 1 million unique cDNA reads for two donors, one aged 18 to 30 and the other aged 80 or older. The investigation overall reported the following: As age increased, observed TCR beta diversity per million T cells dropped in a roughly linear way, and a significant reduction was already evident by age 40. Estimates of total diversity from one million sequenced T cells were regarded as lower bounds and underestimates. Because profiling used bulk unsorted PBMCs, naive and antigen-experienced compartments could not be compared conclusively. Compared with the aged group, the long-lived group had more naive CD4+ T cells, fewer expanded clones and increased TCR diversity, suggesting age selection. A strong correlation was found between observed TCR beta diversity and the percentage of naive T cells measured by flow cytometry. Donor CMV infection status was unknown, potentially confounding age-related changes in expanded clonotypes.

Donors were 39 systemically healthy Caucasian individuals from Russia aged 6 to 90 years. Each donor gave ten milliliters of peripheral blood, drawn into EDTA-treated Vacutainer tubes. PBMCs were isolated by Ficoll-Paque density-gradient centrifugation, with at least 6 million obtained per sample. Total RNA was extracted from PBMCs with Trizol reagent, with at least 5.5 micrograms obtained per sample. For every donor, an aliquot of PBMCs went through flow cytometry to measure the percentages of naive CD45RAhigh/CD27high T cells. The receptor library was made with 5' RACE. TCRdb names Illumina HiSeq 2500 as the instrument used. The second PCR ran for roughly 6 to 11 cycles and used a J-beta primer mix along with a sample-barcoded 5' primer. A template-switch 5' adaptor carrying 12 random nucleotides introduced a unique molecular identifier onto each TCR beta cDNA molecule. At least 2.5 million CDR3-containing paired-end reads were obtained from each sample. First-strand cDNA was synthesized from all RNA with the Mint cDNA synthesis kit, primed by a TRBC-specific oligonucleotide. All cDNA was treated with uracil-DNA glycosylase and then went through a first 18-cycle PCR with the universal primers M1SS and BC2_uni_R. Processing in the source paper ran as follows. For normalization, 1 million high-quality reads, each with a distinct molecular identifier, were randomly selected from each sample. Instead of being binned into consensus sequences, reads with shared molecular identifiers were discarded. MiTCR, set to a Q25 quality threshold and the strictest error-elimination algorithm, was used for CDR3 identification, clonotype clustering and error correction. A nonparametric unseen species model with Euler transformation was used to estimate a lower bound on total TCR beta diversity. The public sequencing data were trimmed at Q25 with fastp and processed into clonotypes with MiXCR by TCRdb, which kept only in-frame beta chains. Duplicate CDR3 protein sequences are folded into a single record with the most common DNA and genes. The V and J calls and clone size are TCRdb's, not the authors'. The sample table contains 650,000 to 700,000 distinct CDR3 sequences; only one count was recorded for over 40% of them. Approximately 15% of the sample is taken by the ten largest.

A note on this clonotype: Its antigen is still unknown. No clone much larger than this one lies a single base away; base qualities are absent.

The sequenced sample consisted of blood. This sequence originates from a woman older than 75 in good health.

The base sequence is TGCGCCAGCAGTGGACTTCCGGACACCGGGGAGCTGTTTTTT. The translation is CASSGLPDTGELFF. The sequence links TRBV5-1 to TRBJ2-2; TRBD2 could be the D gene, as 5 bases match. The CDR3 spans 14 residues, from the cysteine through the phenylalanine. Left in the record is the CDR3 DNA by itself, 42 bases read in frame from the first base. The CDR1 and CDR2 encoded by the germline V gene are SGHRS and YFSETQ. A distance of 11 bases separates the germline ends of V and J, which lose 5 bases and 3 bases respectively.